This T cell receptor (beta chain) was profiled in a study of T-cell reconstitution after alpha-beta-depleted transplantation in children. TCRbeta library construction was performed incorporating unique molecular identifiers. TCRdb reprocessed the PCR reads via MiXCR and lists one record per CDR3 protein. The table lists almost 600,000 distinct CDR3 sequences, roughly 27% of them singletons, with under 45% in the top ten. Study findings and constraints: T-cell numbers and diversity one year post-transplant derived largely from freshly generated T cells.

This clonotype has just a few counts. Its antigen is as yet unknown. The source was PBMCs, collected before TCRalphabeta/CD19-depleted stem cell transplant. This receptor was identified in a boy in the first two years of life with Wiskott-Aldrich syndrome, due to receive a stem cell transplant.

The CDR3, as DNA: TGCAGTGCTCAAGGGGGGACCCAGTACTTC. Amino acids: CSAQGGTQYF. This chain links TRBV20-1 with TRBJ2-5; weak D call: TRBD1 (6 bases). Germline CDR1 DFQATT, CDR2 SNEGSKA (reference sequence). V was cut by 5 bases and J by 7 bases, with 8 bases left in between. The CDR3 spans 10 residues.